This is a list of T cell receptor beta chains from one sample in a study of preoperative IRX-2 immunotherapy in early breast cancer. The repertoire was sequenced with immunoSEQ multiplex PCR; TCRdb's copy has only in-frame clones and lacks some. The sample lists 95,000 to 100,000 clones; 86% were seen once. The specimen comprised tumor tissue, sampled after IRX-2 immunotherapy. The receptors stem from a human donor with breast cancer. Each CDR3 is given with its conserved first and last residue. A D gene is named only where the DNA matches it firmly. Size is omitted from some rows. Given values are once, few, many or a class for expanded clones.

d_call,cdr3_length,j_call,clone_size,v_call,cdr3_aa,cdr3_nt
-,15,TRBJ1-5,-,TRBV6-4,CASSERLGGSQPQHF,TGTGCCAGCAGTGAAAGGTTGGGAGGGTCACAGCCCCAGCATTTT
-,14,TRBJ2-1,-,TRBV6-4,CASSRTERGGEQFF,TGTGCCAGCTCCCGGACGGAGCGTGGTGGTGAGCAGTTCTTC
-,13,TRBJ2-7,-,TRBV28,CASSSQMGYEQYF,TGTGCCAGCAGTTCCCAGATGGGCTACGAGCAGTACTTC
-,18,TRBJ1-4,-,TRBV28,CASTMGLGRSLYKEKLFF,TGTGCCAGCACCATGGGCTTAGGCAGGTCTTTGTATAAGGAAAAACTGTTTTTT
-,15,TRBJ2-3,once,TRBV6-8,CASSMRGVDTDTQYF,TGTGCCAGCTCAATGCGGGGCGTTGACACAGATACGCAGTATTTT
-,14,TRBJ1-1,-,TRBV6-8,CASRSNGGNTEAFF,TGTGCCAGCAGGTCCAACGGGGGGAACACTGAAGCTTTCTTT
-,14,TRBJ2-7,-,TRBV28,CASSFSGASYEQYF,TGTGCCAGCAGTTTTTCAGGAGCATCCTACGAGCAGTACTTC
-,14,TRBJ2-1,-,TRBV6-8,CASSPMRSYNEQFF,TGTGCCAGCAGCCCCATGCGCTCCTACAATGAGCAGTTCTTC
-,13,TRBJ1-4,-,TRBV23-1,CASSPGPGEKLFF,TGCGCCAGCAGCCCCGGACCGGGGGAAAAACTGTTTTTT
-,13,TRBJ1-2,-,TRBV29-1,CSVGETVRYGYTF,TGCAGCGTTGGGGAGACCGTGAGATATGGCTACACCTTC
-,12,TRBJ2-3,-,TRBV12-5,CASGLGPDTQYF,TGTGCTAGTGGTCTTGGGCCAGATACGCAGTATTTT
-,14,TRBJ1-4,-,TRBV11-3,CASSLGSTNEKLFF,TGTGCCAGCAGCTTGGGTTCAACTAATGAAAAACTGTTTTTT
-,14,TRBJ1-5,-,TRBV6-8,CASSFQGTNQPQHF,TGTGCCAGCAGTTTCCAGGGGACTAATCAGCCCCAGCATTTT
-,18,TRBJ1-5,-,TRBV19,CASSRPTGRGGSNQPQHF,TGTGCCAGTAGTAGGCCCACAGGGCGCGGGGGGAGCAATCAGCCCCAGCATTTT
TRBD2,16,TRBJ2-3,-,TRBV5-1,CASSPTSGSFSDTQYF,TGCGCCAGCAGCCCGACTAGCGGGAGCTTCTCAGATACGCAGTATTTT
-,17,TRBJ2-2,-,TRBV15,CATSRGGGTPNTGELFF,TGTGCCACCAGCAGAGGTGGAGGGACACCAAACACCGGGGAGCTGTTTTTT
-,14,TRBJ2-3,-,TRBV6-8,CASSEKRTQYTQYF,TGTGCCAGCAGTGAGAAGAGGACCCAATATACGCAGTATTTT
-,15,TRBJ2-7,-,TRBV19,CASSRGQPGQHEQYF,TGTGCCAGTAGTAGAGGACAACCAGGGCAACACGAGCAGTACTTC
-,18,TRBJ2-7,-,TRBV7-1,CASSLAGAGTMKHYEQYF,TGTGCCAGCAGCTTGGCGGGGGCAGGGACCATGAAGCACTACGAGCAGTACTTC
-,15,TRBJ1-1,-,TRBV5-1,CASNEPGALNTEAFF,TGCGCCAGCAACGAACCTGGGGCTTTGAACACTGAAGCTTTCTTT
TRBD1,14,TRBJ1-4,-,TRBV18,CASSLGQGHEKLFF,TGTGCCAGCTCACTAGGACAGGGTCATGAAAAACTGTTTTTT
-,13,TRBJ1-1,-,TRBV6-8,CASSYGGGIEAFF,TGTGCCAGCAGTTACGGGGGAGGTATTGAAGCTTTCTTT
-,12,TRBJ1-5,few,TRBV28,CASSTLGLPQHF,TGTGCCAGCAGTACATTGGGACTGCCCCAGCATTTT
-,12,TRBJ2-3,-,TRBV10-1,CASSPGADTQYF,TGCGCCAGCAGTCCAGGGGCAGATACGCAGTATTTT
-,15,TRBJ1-3,-,TRBV6-8,CASSLYGVSGNTIYF,TGTGCCAGCAGTTTATATGGTGTCTCTGGAAACACCATATATTTT
TRBD1,15,TRBJ1-1,-,TRBV5-1,CASSLAGTGLTEAFF,TGCGCCAGCAGCTTGGCCGGGACAGGGTTGACTGAAGCTTTCTTT
-,16,TRBJ1-5,-,TRBV1,CASSLTQGPPNQPQHF,TGCGCCAGCAGCCTAACCCAGGGGCCTCCCAATCAGCCCCAGCATTTT
TRBD2,16,TRBJ2-3,-,TRBV11-3,CASNLYGPSGRDTQYF,TGTGCCAGCAACCTTTATGGGCCTAGCGGGAGAGATACGCAGTATTTT
-,15,TRBJ2-1,-,TRBV18,CASSRTPSSYNEQFF,TGTGCCAGCTCACGGACCCCGAGCTCCTACAATGAGCAGTTCTTC
-,13,TRBJ2-2,-,TRBV7-2,CASSGANTGELFF,TGTGCCAGCAGCGGGGCGAACACCGGGGAGCTGTTTTTT
TRBD2,15,TRBJ2-6,-,TRBV6-8,CASSRAGSGANVLTF,TGTGCCAGCAGTAGAGCGGGATCTGGGGCCAACGTCCTGACTTTC
TRBD1,14,TRBJ1-3,-,TRBV29-1,CSVGDRGSGNTIYF,TGCAGCGTTGGGGACAGGGGCTCTGGAAACACCATATATTTT
-,12,TRBJ1-6,-,TRBV6-8,CASTRENSPLHF,TGTGCCAGCACCAGGGAAAATTCACCCCTCCACTTT